This T cell receptor beta chain was profiled in a study of T cells after yellow fever vaccination. Whole-study findings and limits: Primary-vaccination clones mostly resurfaced post-booster (roughly 97% CD4, approximately 87% CD8).

Trimming removed 3 bases from V and 0 bases from J, with 9 bases in between. Germline V gene data show CDR1 as KGHSH and CDR2 as LQKENI. The CDR3 is made up of 15 amino acids. Comment on this clonotype: Antigen: not known.

The TCR cDNA carried a universal primer site and UMIs from 5'RACE template switching. TCRdb re-called the 5' RACE reads through MiXCR, storing one row per CDR3 protein. The profile covers 250,000 to 400,000 distinct CDR3 sequences, with approximately 4% appearing a single time and 20% to 25% taken by the ten largest. The chain joins TRBV18 to TRBJ1-3; D unclear. The receptor comes from a man aged 18 to 30 who received the YFV17D yellow fever vaccine. The sequences come from PBMCs, collected 5 days after the yellow fever booster vaccination. The CDR3 spells CASSPGPASGNTIYF. CDR3 nucleotides: TGTGCCAGCTCACCGGGCCCTGCCTCTGGAAACACCATATATTTT.